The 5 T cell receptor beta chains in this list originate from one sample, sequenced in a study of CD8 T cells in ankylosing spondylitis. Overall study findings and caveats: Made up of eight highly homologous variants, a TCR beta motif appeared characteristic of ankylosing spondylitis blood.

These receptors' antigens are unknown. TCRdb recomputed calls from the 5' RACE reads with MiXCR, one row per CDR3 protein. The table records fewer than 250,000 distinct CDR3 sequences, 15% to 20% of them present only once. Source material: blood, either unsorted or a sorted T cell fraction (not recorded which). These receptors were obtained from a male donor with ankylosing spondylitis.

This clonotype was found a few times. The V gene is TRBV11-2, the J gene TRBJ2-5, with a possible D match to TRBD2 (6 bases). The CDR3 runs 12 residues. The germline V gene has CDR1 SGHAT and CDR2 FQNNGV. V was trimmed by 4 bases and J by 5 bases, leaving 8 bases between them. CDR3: CASSYRGETQYF. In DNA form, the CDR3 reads TGTGCCAGCAGCTACCGGGGGGAGACCCAGTACTTC. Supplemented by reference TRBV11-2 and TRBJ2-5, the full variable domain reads EAGVAQSPRYKIIEKRQSVAFWCNPISGHATLYWYQQILGQGPKLLIQFQNNGVVDDSQLPKDRFSAERLKGVDSTLKIQPAKLEDSAVYLCASSYRGETQYFGPGTRLLVL.

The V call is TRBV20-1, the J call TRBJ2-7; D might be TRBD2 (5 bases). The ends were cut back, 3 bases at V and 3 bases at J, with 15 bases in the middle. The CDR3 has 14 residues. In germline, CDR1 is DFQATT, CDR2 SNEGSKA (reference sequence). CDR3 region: CSASFGELNYEQYF. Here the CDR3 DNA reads TGCAGTGCTAGTTTCGGGGAATTGAACTACGAGCAGTACTTC.

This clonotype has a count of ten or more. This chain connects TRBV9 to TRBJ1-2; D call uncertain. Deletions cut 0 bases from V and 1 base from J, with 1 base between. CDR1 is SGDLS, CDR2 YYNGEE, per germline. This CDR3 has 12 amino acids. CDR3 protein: CASSVGNYGYTF. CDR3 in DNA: TGTGCCAGCAGCGTAGGTAACTATGGCTACACCTTC.

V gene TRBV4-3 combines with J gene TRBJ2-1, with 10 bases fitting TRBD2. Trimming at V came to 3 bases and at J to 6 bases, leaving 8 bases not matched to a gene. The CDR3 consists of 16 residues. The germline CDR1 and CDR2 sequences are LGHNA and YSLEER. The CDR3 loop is CASSQTGLAEINEQFF. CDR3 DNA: TGCGCCAGCAGCCAGACTGGACTAGCGGAGATCAATGAGCAGTTCTTC.

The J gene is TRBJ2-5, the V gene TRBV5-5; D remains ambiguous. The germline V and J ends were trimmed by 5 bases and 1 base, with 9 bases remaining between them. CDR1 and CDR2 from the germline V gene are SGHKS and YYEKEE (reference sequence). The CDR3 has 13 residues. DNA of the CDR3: TGTGCCAGCAGACTCGCCAGCCAAGAGACCCAGTACTTC. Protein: CASRLASQETQYF. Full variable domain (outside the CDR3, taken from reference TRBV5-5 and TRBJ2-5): DAGVTQSPTHLIKTRGQQVTLRCSPISGHKSVSWYQQVLGQGPQFIFQYYEKEERGRGNFPDRFSARQFPNYSSELNVNALLLGDSALYLCASRLASQETQYFGPGTRLLVL.